A single sample is the source of the 2 T cell receptor beta chains below, sequenced in a study of T cell responses to AZD1222 COVID-19 vaccine. Data came from immunoSEQ multiplex PCR; TCRdb stores just in-frame clones and leaves some out. The sample has under 200,000 clones, approximately 90% seen once. The sequencing here drew on peripheral blood, taken on day 0 of AZD1222 vaccination. Source of these receptors: an adult in good health.

V usage is TRBV30 and J usage is TRBJ2-3; 7 bases map to TRBD2. Germline trimming cut 8 bases from V and 3 bases from J; bases unmatched to any gene: 17. The CDR3 covers 16 residues. The V gene's germline CDR1 is GTSNPN and CDR2 SVGIG (reference sequence). DNA for the CDR3: TGTGCCAGAGAGGACATCGGCGGGAGAGGTACAGATACGCAGTATTTT. Its protein product is CAREDIGGRGTDTQYF.

This chain links TRBV7-9 with TRBJ2-3; TRBD2 agrees at 7 bases. The CDR3 has 15 amino acids. Germline values: CDR1 SEHNR, CDR2 FQNEAQ (reference sequence). With 5 bases clipped from V and 4 bases from J, the junction kept 9 bases outside the gene matches. The CDR3 DNA follows: TGTGCCAGCAGCCCGCGCGGGGGTCCGGCAGATACGCAGTATTTT. This gives the protein CASSPRGGPADTQYF.